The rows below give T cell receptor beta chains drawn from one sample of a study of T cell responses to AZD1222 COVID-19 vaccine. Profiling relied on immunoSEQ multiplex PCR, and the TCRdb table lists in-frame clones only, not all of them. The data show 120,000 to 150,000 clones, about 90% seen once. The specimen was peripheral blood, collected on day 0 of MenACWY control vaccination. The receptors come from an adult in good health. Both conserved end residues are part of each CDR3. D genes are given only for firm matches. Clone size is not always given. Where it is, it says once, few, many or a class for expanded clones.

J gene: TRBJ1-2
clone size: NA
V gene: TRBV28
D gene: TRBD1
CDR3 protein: CASSLSTLDRGGPRYGYTF
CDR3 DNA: TGTGCCAGCAGTTTATCCACTCTCGACAGGGGGGGCCCTAGATATGGCTACACCTTC

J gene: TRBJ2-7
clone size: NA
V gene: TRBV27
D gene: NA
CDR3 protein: CASSLRGYGASSTLYEQYF
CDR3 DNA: TGTGCCAGCAGTTTAAGGGGCTACGGGGCCTCCTCAACCCTCTACGAGCAGTACTTC

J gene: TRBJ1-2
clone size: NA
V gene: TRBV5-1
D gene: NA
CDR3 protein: CASSLESSSFSIGYTF
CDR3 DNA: TGCGCCAGCAGCCTTGAGTCGTCCTCATTTTCAATCGGCTACACCTTC

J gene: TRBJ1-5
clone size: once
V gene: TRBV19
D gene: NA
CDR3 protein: CASSILAGNRLYQPQHF
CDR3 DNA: TGTGCCAGTAGTATTTTGGCAGGGAATCGTCTATATCAGCCCCAGCATTTT

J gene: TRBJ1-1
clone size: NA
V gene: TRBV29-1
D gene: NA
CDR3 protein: CSVERQLNTEAFF
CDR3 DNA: TGCAGCGTTGAAAGGCAGCTGAACACTGAAGCTTTCTTT

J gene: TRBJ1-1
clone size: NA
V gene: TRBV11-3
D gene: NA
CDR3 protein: CASSLGGRNTEAFF
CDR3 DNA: TGTGCCAGCAGCTTAGGCGGGCGGAACACTGAAGCTTTCTTT

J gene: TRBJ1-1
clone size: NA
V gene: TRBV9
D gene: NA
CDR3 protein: CASTQSWSRTEAFF
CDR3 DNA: TGTGCCAGCACCCAGTCGTGGAGTCGAACTGAAGCTTTCTTT

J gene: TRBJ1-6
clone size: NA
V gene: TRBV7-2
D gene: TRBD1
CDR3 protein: CASSSGGTGGSPLHF
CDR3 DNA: TGTGCCAGCAGCTCCGGCGGGACAGGAGGGTCACCCCTCCACTTT

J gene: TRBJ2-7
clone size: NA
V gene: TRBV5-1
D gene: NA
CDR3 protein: CASSASAPANYEQYF
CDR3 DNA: TGCGCCAGCAGCGCCTCGGCGCCCGCCAACTACGAGCAGTACTTC

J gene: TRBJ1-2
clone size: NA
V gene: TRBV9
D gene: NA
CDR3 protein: CASSAAGQGTLSYGYTF
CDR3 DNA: TGTGCCAGCAGCGCGGCGGGACAAGGGACTCTTTCCTATGGCTACACCTTC

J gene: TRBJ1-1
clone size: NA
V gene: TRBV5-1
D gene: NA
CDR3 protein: CASSTPGTEEAFF
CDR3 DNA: TGCGCCAGCAGCACCCCCGGGACGGAAGAAGCTTTCTTT

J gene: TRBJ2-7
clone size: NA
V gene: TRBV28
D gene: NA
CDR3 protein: CASTEGAKYEQYF
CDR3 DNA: TGTGCCAGCACGGAGGGGGCGAAGTACGAGCAGTACTTC

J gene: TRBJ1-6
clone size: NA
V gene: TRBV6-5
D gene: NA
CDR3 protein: CATRGEENSPLHF
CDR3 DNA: TGTGCCACACGGGGCGAGGAGAATTCACCCCTCCACTTT

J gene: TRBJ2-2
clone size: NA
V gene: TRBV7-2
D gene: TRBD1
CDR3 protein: CASSQTGANTGELFF
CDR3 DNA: TGTGCCAGCAGTCAGACAGGGGCGAACACCGGGGAGCTGTTTTTT

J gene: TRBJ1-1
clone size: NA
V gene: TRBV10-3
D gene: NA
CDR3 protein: CATAALNTEAFF
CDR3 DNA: TGTGCCACCGCGGCCCTGAACACTGAAGCTTTCTTT

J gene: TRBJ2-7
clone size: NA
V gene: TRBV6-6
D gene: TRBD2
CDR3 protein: CASSKLPGTSSLKQYF
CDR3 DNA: TGTGCCAGCAGTAAGCTCCCCGGGACTAGCAGCTTGAAGCAGTACTTC

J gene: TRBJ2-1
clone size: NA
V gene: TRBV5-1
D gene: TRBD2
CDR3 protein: CASSLVGLAGAHEQFF
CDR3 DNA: TGCGCCAGCAGCTTGGTTGGTCTAGCGGGGGCCCACGAGCAGTTCTTC

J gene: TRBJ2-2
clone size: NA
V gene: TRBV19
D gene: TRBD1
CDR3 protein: CASSIFGTGSLNPPRRNTGELFF
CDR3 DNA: TGTGCCAGTAGTATCTTCGGGACAGGGAGCCTAAACCCACCCCGACGAAACACCGGGGAGCTGTTTTTT

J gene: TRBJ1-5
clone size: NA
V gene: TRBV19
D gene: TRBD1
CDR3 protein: CASTYSGGTQPQHF
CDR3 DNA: TGTGCCAGTACATATTCAGGGGGGACTCAGCCCCAGCATTTT

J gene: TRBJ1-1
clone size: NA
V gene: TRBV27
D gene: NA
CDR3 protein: CASSLLRPGQKTEAFF
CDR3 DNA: TGTGCCAGCAGTTTACTTCGGCCGGGACAAAAAACTGAAGCTTTCTTT

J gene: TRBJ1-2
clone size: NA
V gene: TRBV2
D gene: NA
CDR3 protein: CASSEGRGVSYGYTF
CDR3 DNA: TGTGCCAGCAGCGAAGGCAGGGGTGTTAGCTATGGCTACACCTTC

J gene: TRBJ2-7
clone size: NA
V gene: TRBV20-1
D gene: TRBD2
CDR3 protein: CSAIGGWEQYF
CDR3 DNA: TGCAGTGCTATCGGGGGGTGGGAGCAGTACTTC

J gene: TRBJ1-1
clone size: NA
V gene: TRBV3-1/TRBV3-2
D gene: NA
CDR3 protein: CASSHSPQGGTEAFF
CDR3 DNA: TGTGCCAGCAGCCACTCCCCCCAGGGAGGCACTGAAGCTTTCTTT

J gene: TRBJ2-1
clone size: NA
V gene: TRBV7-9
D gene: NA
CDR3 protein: CASSSGIIEQFF
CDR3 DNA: TGTGCCAGCAGCTCCGGGATCATTGAGCAGTTCTTC